The T cell receptor beta chain under discussion was sequenced for a study of radiotherapy plus CTLA-4 blockade in lung cancer (dated by TCRdb to the late 2010s). Describing the broader study: Objective responses were observed in 18% of enrolled patients, and disease control was achieved in about 32%.

The study tested focal radiation therapy combined with CTLA-4 blockade (ipilimumab) in patients with chemo-refractory metastatic non-small-cell lung cancer. In its sample, this clone was seen a few times. Its antigen remains unidentified. No base qualities exist here, and no much larger clone lies one base off it. Trimming removed 7 bases from V and 1 base from J, leaving 10 bases between the germline ends. The cysteine opens and the phenylalanine closes a CDR3 of 13 amino acids. The retained sequence is limited to the CDR3, 39 bases, with the frame set at the first base. The germline V gene specifies ENHRY as CDR1 and SYGVKD as CDR2. Study-wide conclusions, independent of this receptor: The strongest predictors of response were reported to be early dynamic shifts in blood T cell clones along with a rise in serum interferon-beta following radiation. After treatment with radiotherapy and ipilimumab, TCR clones that came from tumors expanded in the peripheral blood.

The library was prepared using the immunoSEQ multiplex PCR assay. TCRdb holds this immuneACCESS table with in-frame rearrangements only. Some clones are missing; in checked studies, unresolved V genes explain under half, and the rest has no known cause. In all, the sample holds roughly 100,000 clones, and around 85% of those were seen once. The ten largest make up under 3% of the sample. The TCR sequence derives from a human donor with non-small cell lung cancer that progressed on radiotherapy plus ipilimumab. Some clones in this sample may be carry-over from other donors' samples. The receptor chain draws on TRBV10-3 and TRBJ1-1, with no D gene named confidently. The sample in question was peripheral blood, obtained from a patient treated with radiotherapy plus ipilimumab. The sequence in DNA is TGTGCCATCACCGAATACCGGAACACTGAAGCTTTCTTT. Its coded protein is CAITEYRNTEAFF.